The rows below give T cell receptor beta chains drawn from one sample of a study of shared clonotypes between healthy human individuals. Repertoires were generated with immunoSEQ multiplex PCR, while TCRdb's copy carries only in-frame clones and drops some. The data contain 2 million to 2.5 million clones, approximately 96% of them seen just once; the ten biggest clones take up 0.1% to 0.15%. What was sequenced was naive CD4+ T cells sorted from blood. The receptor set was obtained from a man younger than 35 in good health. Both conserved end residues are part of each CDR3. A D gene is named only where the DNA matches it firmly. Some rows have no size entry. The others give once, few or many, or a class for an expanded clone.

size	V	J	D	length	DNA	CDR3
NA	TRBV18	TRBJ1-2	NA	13	TGTGCCAGCTCACTGGCAGGTAACTATGGCTACACCTTC	CASSLAGNYGYTF
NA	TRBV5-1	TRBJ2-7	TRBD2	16	TGCGCCAGCAGCTTGGGGCCTAGCGGCCTCTCCTACGAGCAGTACTTC	CASSLGPSGLSYEQYF
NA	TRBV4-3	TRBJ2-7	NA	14	TGCGCCAGCAGCGGGACCTCTGCATCCTACGAGCAGTACTTC	CASSGTSASYEQYF
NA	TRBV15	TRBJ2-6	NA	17	TGTGCCACCAGCAGAGATATGGGCGCTACCGGGGCCAACGTCCTGACTTTC	CATSRDMGATGANVLTF
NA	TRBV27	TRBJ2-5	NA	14	TGTGCCAGCAGCTTCGGGAGTTTGGGGGAGACCCAGTACTTC	CASSFGSLGETQYF
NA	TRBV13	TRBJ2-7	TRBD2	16	TGTGCCAGCAGCTTAGGCGTAGCGGGACGCTCCTACGAGCAGTACTTC	CASSLGVAGRSYEQYF
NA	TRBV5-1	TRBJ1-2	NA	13	TGCGCCAGCAGCTTGGGAGGGCTGGGCGGCTACACCTTC	CASSLGGLGGYTF
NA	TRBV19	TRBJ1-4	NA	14	TGTGCCAGTAGTATGGCAGGGTGGGAAGAAAAACTGTTTTTT	CASSMAGWEEKLFF
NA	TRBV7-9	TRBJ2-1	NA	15	TGTGCCAGCAGCTTAGCGCTAGGGGAATCGGATGAGCAGTTCTTC	CASSLALGESDEQFF
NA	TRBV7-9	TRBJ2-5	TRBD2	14	TGTGCCAGCAGCTTAACTAGCGGTCAGGAGACCCAGTACTTC	CASSLTSGQETQYF
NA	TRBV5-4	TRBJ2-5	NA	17	TGTGCCAGCAGCTTGGTGGGAGCCCTGGGCTATCAAGAGACCCAGTACTTC	CASSLVGALGYQETQYF
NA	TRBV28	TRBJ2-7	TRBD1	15	TGTGCCAGCAGTGTAATCCGGGACAGAGCCTACGAGCAGTACTTC	CASSVIRDRAYEQYF
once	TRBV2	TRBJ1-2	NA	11	TGTGCCAGCAGCCAAGGGGGTGGCTACACCTTC	CASSQGGGYTF
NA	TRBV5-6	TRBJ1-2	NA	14	TGTGCCAGCAGCTTATCATTGGGGGGCGCCGGCTACACCTTC	CASSLSLGGAGYTF
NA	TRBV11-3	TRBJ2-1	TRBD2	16	TGTGCCAGCAGCTCCTACTCTAGCGGGAGTTGGAATGAGCAGTTCTTC	CASSSYSSGSWNEQFF
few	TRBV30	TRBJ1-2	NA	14	TGTGCCTGGAGTGTACGTAGGGTTTCCCATGGCTACACCTTC	CAWSVRRVSHGYTF
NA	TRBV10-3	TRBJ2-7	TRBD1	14	TGTGCCATCAGAGCCGGGACAGTAACCTACGAGCAGTACTTC	CAIRAGTVTYEQYF
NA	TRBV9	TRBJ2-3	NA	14	TGTGCCAGCAGCGTAGAGGGGGGAACAGATACGCAGTATTTT	CASSVEGGTDTQYF
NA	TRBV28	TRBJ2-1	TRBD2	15	TGTGCCAGCAGTCGGACTAGCGGGAGGGCCCGGGAGCAGTTCTTC	CASSRTSGRAREQFF
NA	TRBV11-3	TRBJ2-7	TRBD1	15	TGTGCCAGCAGCCTAGGGACAGGGTTCGGAAACGAGCAGTACTTC	CASSLGTGFGNEQYF
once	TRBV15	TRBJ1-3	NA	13	TGTGCCACCAGCAGAGACCAGGGAAACACCATATATTTT	CATSRDQGNTIYF
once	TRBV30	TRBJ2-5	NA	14	TGTGCCTGGAGTGTACGCGCGGGTAAAGAGACCCAGTACTTC	CAWSVRAGKETQYF
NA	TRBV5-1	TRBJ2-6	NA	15	TGCGCCAGCAGCATCCGGAGTGGTGGGGCCAACGTCCTGACTTTC	CASSIRSGGANVLTF
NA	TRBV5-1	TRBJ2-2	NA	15	TGCGCCAGCAGCCGGGACAACGCGAACACCGGGGAGCTGTTTTTT	CASSRDNANTGELFF
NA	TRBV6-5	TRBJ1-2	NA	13	TGTGCCAGCAGTTACGGACACCTCTATGGCTACACCTTC	CASSYGHLYGYTF
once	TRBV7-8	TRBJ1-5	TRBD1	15	TGTGCCAGCAGCCGAGACAGGGTTCCTAATCAGCCCCAGCATTTT	CASSRDRVPNQPQHF
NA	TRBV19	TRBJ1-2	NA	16	TGTGCCAGTAGTAGCCAAACAGGGCCCTTTTACTATGGCTACACCTTC	CASSSQTGPFYYGYTF
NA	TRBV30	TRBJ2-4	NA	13	TGTGCCTGGAGTGGCCTCGAAAGGACCATTCAGTACTTC	CAWSGLERTIQYF
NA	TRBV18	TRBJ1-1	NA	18	TGTGCCAGCTCAGTTGGTCCCCCGGGACCCCAAAGGGACACTGAAGCTTTCTTT	CASSVGPPGPQRDTEAFF
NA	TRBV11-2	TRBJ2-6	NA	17	TGTGCCAGCACCAATCGGGCTCCAGGGGCTGGGGCCAACGTCCTGACTTTC	CASTNRAPGAGANVLTF
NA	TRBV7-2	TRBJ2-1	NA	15	TGTGCCAGCAGCTCTGGGGGGCTTTCCTACAATGAGCAGTTCTTC	CASSSGGLSYNEQFF
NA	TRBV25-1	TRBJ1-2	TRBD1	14	TGTGCCAGCAGTTACGGACAGGGGGCGCCTGGCTACACCTTC	CASSYGQGAPGYTF
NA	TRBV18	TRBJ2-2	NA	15	TGTGCCAGCTCACGCCAGTCAGGGTTCGCCGGGGAGCTGTTTTTT	CASSRQSGFAGELFF
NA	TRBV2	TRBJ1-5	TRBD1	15	TGTGCCAGCAGGTCAGAACAGGGGCGCCCGGGGGCCCAGCATTTT	CASRSEQGRPGAQHF
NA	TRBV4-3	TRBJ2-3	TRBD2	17	TGCGCCAGCAGCCAAGTCCTAGCGGGCCTAAGCACAGATACGCAGTATTTT	CASSQVLAGLSTDTQYF
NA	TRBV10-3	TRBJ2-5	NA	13	TGTGCCATCAGTGGGACAAGTCAAGAGACCCAGTACTTC	CAISGTSQETQYF
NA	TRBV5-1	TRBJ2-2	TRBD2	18	TGCGCCAGCAGCTCCCCAGCTAGCGGGGGGGCCGGGACCGGGGAGCTGTTTTTT	CASSSPASGGAGTGELFF
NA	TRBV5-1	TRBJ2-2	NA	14	TGCGCCAGCAGCTTGGAAGGAGGAACCGGGGAGCTGTTTTTT	CASSLEGGTGELFF
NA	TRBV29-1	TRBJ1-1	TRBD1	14	TGCAGCGTTGAGAACAGGGGGAAGGACACTGAAGCTTTCTTT	CSVENRGKDTEAFF
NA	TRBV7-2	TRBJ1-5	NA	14	TGTGCCAGCAGCTCGGACAGTAACAATCAGCCCCAGCATTTT	CASSSDSNNQPQHF
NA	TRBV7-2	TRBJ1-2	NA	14	TGTGCCAGCAGCTTAATGAGGGCTAACTATGGCTACACCTTC	CASSLMRANYGYTF